This T cell receptor (beta chain) originates from a study of blood T cell repertoires in COVID-19. Measured with immunoSEQ multiplex PCR; TCRdb has only the in-frame clones, and not every one. The sample includes fewer than 700,000 clones, around 90% of them seen just once. The TCR originated in a woman aged 45-65 years with COVID-19, enrolled during active disease. What was sequenced was peripheral blood.

CDR3: CASSIWGVDYGYTF. Here the CDR3 DNA reads TGTGCCAGTAGTATTTGGGGGGTTGACTATGGCTACACCTTC. The J gene is TRBJ1-2, the V gene TRBV19; D possibly corresponds to TRBD1 (5 bases). V shed 3 bases and J shed 3 bases, with 11 bases lying between them. CDR3 length: 14 residues. CDR1 and CDR2 (germline): LNHDA, SQIVND (reference sequence).